Below, 27 T cell receptor beta chains from the same sample are listed, as sequenced in a study of pediatric ulcerative colitis. The protocol was immunoSEQ multiplex PCR, while the TCRdb copy is restricted to in-frame clones and leaves out a portion. The profile shows 40,000 to 55,000 clones, 60% to 85% of them singletons. The rectum was sampled with one to two pinch biopsies at colonoscopy. Material: gut tissue. The receptors were gathered from a girl aged 5 to 17 with moderate ulcerative colitis.

This clone was seen once. This chain connects TRBV6-5 to TRBJ2-7; maybe TRBD1 (5 bases). Looked up from germline, CDR1 is MNHEY and CDR2 is SVGAGI. CDR3 size: 13 residues. Trimming removed 3 bases from V and 7 bases from J, with 13 bases in between. The CDR3 is CASSYGQGWEQYF. CDR3 DNA: TGTGCCAGCAGTTATGGGCAGGGTTGGGAGCAGTACTTC.

The chain has TRBV6-5 and TRBJ2-1; the D is unclear. The CDR3 runs 16 residues. The germline V and J ends were trimmed by 2 bases and 0 bases, with 11 bases remaining between them. CDR1 MNHEY and CDR2 SVGAGI come from the germline V gene. CDR3 nucleotides: TGTGCCAGCAGTTACGTTGGTAGAAGCTCCTACAATGAGCAGTTCTTC. It is translated as CASSYVGRSSYNEQFF.

Points on this clone: At the DNA level, this CDR3 is encoded by other sequences in the same sample as well. CDR3: CASSQDRLAGPYNEQFF. The CDR3 bases are TGCGCCAGCAGCCAAGATCGGTTAGCGGGCCCCTACAATGAGCAGTTCTTC. The rearrangement joins TRBV4-1 to TRBJ2-1; 7 bases match TRBD2. The CDR3 loop spans 17 amino acids. The ends lost 0 bases at V and 2 bases at J; junction bases unmatched: 7. Looked up from germline, CDR1 is MGHRA and CDR2 is YSYEKL.

This chain uses TRBV19 with TRBJ1-2; D gene ambiguous. From germline, CDR1 is LNHDA and CDR2 SQIVND (reference sequence). V lost 6 bases to trimming and J lost 4 bases, with 24 bases between them. The CDR3 extends over 17 amino acids. This chain's CDR3 is CASRGSERNTISYGYTF. CDR3 DNA: TGTGCCAGTAGGGGATCGGAACGGAACACAATATCCTATGGCTACACCTTC.

The chain combines TRBV4-2 with TRBJ1-2, with 8 nucleotides matching TRBD1. Germline V gene lookup returns CDR1 LGHNA and CDR2 YNFKEQ. This CDR3 region has 16 residues. With 1 base clipped from V and 3 bases from J, the junction kept 7 bases outside the gene matches. The CDR3 DNA follows: TGTGCCAGCAGCCAAGCAAATCAGGGGGCACACTATGGCTACACCTTC. It yields the protein CASSQANQGAHYGYTF.

The rearrangement uses TRBV27 and TRBJ1-6; the D gene is possibly TRBD1 (5 bases). Germline V gene data show CDR1 as MNHEY and CDR2 as SMNVEV (reference sequence). CDR3 length: 14 amino acids. Trimming pared 1 base from V and 9 bases from J, leaving 10 bases between. DNA for the CDR3: TGTGCCAGCAGTTTATGGGGCAGCTCTTCACCCCTCCACTTT. Translating gives CASSLWGSSSPLHF.

This clone was seen just once. The chain carries TRBV6-6 and TRBJ2-7; D gene uncertain. Per the germline V gene, CDR1 is MNHNY and CDR2 is SVGAGI (reference sequence). This CDR3 region has 13 residues. V was clipped by 0 bases and J by 3 bases, with 6 bases between them. CDR3 coding DNA: TGTGCCAGCAGTTACTCGCTGCACTACGAGCAGTACTTC. It specifies CASSYSLHYEQYF.

The gene calls are TRBV5-4 and TRBJ2-3; D might be TRBD1 (6 bases). Germline lookup yields CDR1 SGHNT and CDR2 YYREEE (reference sequence). This CDR3 spans 16 amino acids. Between the trimmed V and J ends, which lost 0 bases and 6 bases, there was a span of 17 bases. This chain's CDR3 is CASSLVQLQGMDTQYF. CDR3 DNA sequence: TGTGCCAGCAGCTTGGTCCAACTACAGGGTATGGATACGCAGTATTTT. Based on the CDR3 plus reference TRBV5-4 and TRBJ2-3, the full variable domain is ETGVTQSPTHLIKTRGQQVTLRCSSQSGHNTVSWYQQALGQGPQFIFQYYREEENGRGNFPPRFSGLQFPNYSSELNVNALELDDSALYLCASSLVQLQGMDTQYFGPGTRLTVL.

The V call is TRBV2, the J call TRBJ2-2; unclear D gene. CDR3 size: 15 residues. The germline gives CDR1 SNHLY, CDR2 FYNNEI. Between the trimmed V and J ends, which lost 7 bases and 2 bases, there was a span of 14 bases. The CDR3 bases are TGTGCCAGCAAGGAAGACTTGCTTAACACCGGGGAGCTGTTTTTT. It specifies CASKEDLLNTGELFF.

In this sample, this clone turned up once. J is TRBJ1-2 and V is TRBV7-2; unclear D gene. CDR1 SGHTA and CDR2 FQGNSA come from the germline V gene. CDR3 length: 13 residues. V shed 3 bases and J shed 7 bases, with 12 bases lying between them. CDR3 residues: CASSLEGLGGYTF. CDR3 coding DNA: TGTGCCAGCAGCTTGGAGGGTCTCGGTGGCTACACCTTC.

V gene TRBV18 combines with J gene TRBJ2-7; 9 bases fit TRBD1. This CDR3 is 15 amino acids long. Germline CDR1 reads KGHSH; CDR2 reads LQKENI. J was trimmed by 1 base and V by 3 bases; bases with no gene match: 4. This chain's CDR3 is CASSPSGTGSYEQYF. The DNA of the CDR3 is TGTGCCAGCTCACCCTCCGGGACAGGGTCCTACGAGCAGTACTTC.

V is TRBV7-9 and J is TRBJ1-1; D gene ambiguous. The V end was cut by 4 bases, the J end by 8 bases, with 11 bases between. The CDR3 is 12 residues long. CDR1 SEHNR and CDR2 FQNEAQ come from the germline V gene (reference sequence). CDR3 sequence (DNA): TGTGCCAGCAGCTCAGGCGAGTGGGAAGCTTTCTTT. As protein: CASSSGEWEAFF.

Here the CDR3 reads CASGPLPGTYEQYF. CDR3 DNA: TGCGCCAGCGGGCCTCTTCCGGGTACCTACGAGCAGTACTTC. The V and J genes are TRBV5-1 and TRBJ2-7; D uncertain. This CDR3 is 14 amino acids long. The V end was cut by 7 bases, the J end by 2 bases, with 16 bases between. CDR1 is SGHRS and CDR2 is YFSETQ in the germline V gene.

This clone was recorded once. This chain connects TRBV2 to TRBJ1-1; 9 bases are a match to TRBD1. CDR1 is SNHLY and CDR2 is FYNNEI in the germline V gene. This CDR3 has 13 residues. The V and J ends lost 6 bases and 8 bases, in that order; junction bases with no gene match: 7. Written as DNA, the CDR3 is TGTGCCAGCAGGGTCGACAGGGGGGGAGAAGCTTTCTTT. Translation gives CASRVDRGGEAFF.

V usage is TRBV4-1 and J usage is TRBJ2-7; D unresolved. Trimming removed 4 bases at V and 2 bases at J, with 6 bases between. Germline CDR1 and CDR2: MGHRA and YSYEKL. This CDR3 is 12 amino acids long. The CDR3 DNA is TGCGCCAGCAGCCCCGGCACCTACGAGCAGTACTTC. It specifies CASSPGTYEQYF.

The chain combines TRBV5-1 with TRBJ1-1; the D gene is possibly TRBD1 (6 bases). Germline V gene lookup returns CDR1 SGHRS and CDR2 YFSETQ. The V end lost 6 bases, the J end lost 7 bases, and 16 bases lay between the germline ends. The length of the CDR3 is 13 residues. The CDR3 spells CASTQNRESEAFF. Here the CDR3 DNA reads TGCGCCAGCACCCAAAACAGGGAGAGTGAAGCTTTCTTT.

This rearrangement joins TRBV19 to TRBJ2-7; possible D gene TRBD2, 6 bases. The CDR3 covers 18 residues. The V gene's germline CDR1 is LNHDA and CDR2 SQIVND (reference sequence). With 5 bases removed from V and 2 bases from J, the gap between germline ends came to 25 bases. The CDR3 protein is CASSPGGGIRGLTYEQYF. Written as DNA, the CDR3 is TGTGCCAGTAGTCCCGGAGGCGGGATTAGGGGATTAACCTACGAGCAGTACTTC.

This clone appeared a single time. This rearrangement joins TRBV7-2 to TRBJ1-2, with 7 bases matching TRBD1. The CDR3 is 16 amino acids. Per the germline V gene, CDR1 is SGHTA and CDR2 is FQGNSA. Germline trimming cut 6 bases from V and 1 base from J; bases unmatched to any gene: 11. The CDR3 reads CASRPSSGTVNYGYTF. CDR3 nucleotides: TGTGCCAGCAGACCATCTTCCGGGACAGTTAACTATGGCTACACCTTC.

The rearrangement joins TRBV18 to TRBJ2-7; weak D call: TRBD1 (5 bases). Germline assignment: CDR1 KGHSH and CDR2 LQKENI. V lost 3 bases and J 1 base, leaving 7 bases between the germline ends. This CDR3 region has 13 residues. The CDR3 DNA is TGTGCCAGCTCACCGCGACAGTCCTACGAGCAGTACTTC. Translating it yields CASSPRQSYEQYF.

This clone was recorded once. This chain connects TRBV11-1 to TRBJ2-5; D not certain. TRBJ2-7 matches the DNA end more closely, so the J call is doubtful. The CDR3 has 11 amino acids. In germline, CDR1 is SGHAT, CDR2 FQDESV (reference sequence). The CDR3, as DNA: TGTGCCAGCACCCTTTACGACGAGCAGTACTTC. It encodes CASTLYDEQYF.

The genes are TRBV5-1 and TRBJ2-5; 9 bases are a match to TRBD2. CDR3 length: 17 amino acids. The V segment lost 0 bases and the J segment 4 bases; nucleotides outside the gene matches: 10. Germline assignment: CDR1 SGHRS and CDR2 YFSETQ. The CDR3 bases are TGCGCCAGCAGCTTGGCCAGCGGGGGGTCTCGGGGAGAGACCCAGTACTTC. Encoded protein: CASSLASGGSRGETQYF. The complete variable domain, with remaining parts taken from reference TRBV5-1 and TRBJ2-5, reads KAGVTQTPRYLIKTRGQQVTLSCSPISGHRSVSWYQQTPGQGLQFLFEYFSETQRNKGNFPGRFSGRQFSNSRSEMNVSTLELGDSALYLCASSLASGGSRGETQYFGPGTRLLVL.

V is TRBV4-1 and J is TRBJ2-2, with D hard to call. This CDR3 region has 11 residues. V was shortened by 1 base and J by 8 bases, with 2 bases between the two germline ends. The germline V gene has CDR1 MGHRA and CDR2 YSYEKL. CDR3 in amino acids: CASSQGGELFF. CDR3 nucleotide sequence: TGCGCCAGCAGCCAAGGGGGGGAGCTGTTTTTT.

The chain combines TRBV5-6 with TRBJ1-1; 7 bases map to TRBD1. There are 14 residues in the CDR3. Germline trimming cut 4 bases from V and 4 bases from J; bases unmatched to any gene: 7. Germline assignment: CDR1 SGHDT and CDR2 YYEEEE. CDR3 amino acids: CASSDLTGFTEAFF. CDR3 DNA: TGTGCCAGCAGCGACCTGACAGGGTTCACTGAAGCTTTCTTT.

This rearrangement joins TRBV18 to TRBJ1-3, with 8 bases aligning to TRBD1. J lost 4 bases, V lost 0 bases, and 8 bases had no gene match. Germline V gives CDR1 KGHSH, CDR2 LQKENI. The CDR3 covers 17 residues. CDR3 DNA: TGTGCCAGCTCACCACCCGGTACAGGGGGTTTCGGAAACACCATATATTTT. This codes for CASSPPGTGGFGNTIYF.

This clone was observed a single time. The genes are TRBV2 and TRBJ1-2; 10 nucleotides match TRBD1. This CDR3 region has 18 residues. Trimming cost V 2 bases and J 3 bases; bases outside gene matches: 12. Germline loops: CDR1 SNHLY, CDR2 FYNNEI. CDR3 loop: CASSESGDRGIWDYGYTF. CDR3 nucleotide sequence: TGTGCCAGCAGTGAAAGTGGGGACAGGGGCATATGGGACTATGGCTACACCTTC.

CDR3 coding DNA: TGTGCCAGCGACCAGGGTCGCTCCTCCTACAATGAGCAGTTCTTC. Residues: CASDQGRSSYNEQFF. This sequence joins TRBV6-5 and TRBJ2-1, with D perhaps TRBD1 (5 bases). V was cut by 8 bases and J by 0 bases, with 14 bases left in between. The CDR3 loop spans 15 amino acids. Germline CDR1 and CDR2: MNHEY and SVGAGI.

This clone was seen just once. Distinct nucleotide sequences in the sample also encode this CDR3. V is TRBV27 and J is TRBJ1-6; possibly TRBD1 for D (6 bases). CDR1 and CDR2 (germline): MNHEY, SMNVEV (reference sequence). The germline V and J ends were trimmed by 2 bases and 6 bases, with 8 bases remaining between them. The CDR3 sequence is 14 residues long. The CDR3 protein is CASSLGQINSPLHF. DNA for the CDR3: TGTGCCAGCAGTTTAGGACAGATTAATTCACCCCTCCACTTT.